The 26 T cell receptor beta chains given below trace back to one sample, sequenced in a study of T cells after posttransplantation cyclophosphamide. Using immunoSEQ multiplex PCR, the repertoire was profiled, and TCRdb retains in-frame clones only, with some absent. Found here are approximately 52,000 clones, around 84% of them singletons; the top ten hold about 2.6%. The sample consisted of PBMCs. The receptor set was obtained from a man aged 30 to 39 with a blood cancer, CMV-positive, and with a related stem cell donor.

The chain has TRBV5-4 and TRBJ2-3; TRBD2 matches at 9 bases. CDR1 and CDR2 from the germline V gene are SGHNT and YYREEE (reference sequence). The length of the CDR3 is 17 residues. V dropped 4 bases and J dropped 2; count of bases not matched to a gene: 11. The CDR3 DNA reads TGTGCCAGCAGCACCTTAAGTAGCGGGAGTCTCACAGATACGCAGTATTTT. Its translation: CASSTLSSGSLTDTQYF.

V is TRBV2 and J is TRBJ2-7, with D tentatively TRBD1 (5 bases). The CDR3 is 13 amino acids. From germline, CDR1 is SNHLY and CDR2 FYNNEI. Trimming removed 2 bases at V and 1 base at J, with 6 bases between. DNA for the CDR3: TGTGCCAGCAGTGAACAGGGTTCCTACGAGCAGTACTTC. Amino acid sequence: CASSEQGSYEQYF.

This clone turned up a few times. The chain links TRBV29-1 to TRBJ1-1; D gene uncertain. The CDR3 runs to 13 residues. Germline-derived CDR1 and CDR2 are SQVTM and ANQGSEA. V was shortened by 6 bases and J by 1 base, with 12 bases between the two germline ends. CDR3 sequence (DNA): TGCAGCGTCGTATGGGCCAGGAACACTGAAGCTTTCTTT. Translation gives CSVVWARNTEAFF.

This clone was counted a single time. CDR3 amino acids: CASSEPPRSLLTGGDTEAFF. CDR3 DNA: TGTGCCAGCAGTGAACCTCCCCGCTCTCTCTTGACAGGGGGCGATACTGAAGCTTTCTTT. The chain uses TRBV2 and TRBJ1-1, with 10 positions matching TRBD1. The CDR3 has 20 residues. Germline CDR1 SNHLY, CDR2 FYNNEI. With V trimmed by 2 bases and J by 5 bases, 20 bases remained unmatched.

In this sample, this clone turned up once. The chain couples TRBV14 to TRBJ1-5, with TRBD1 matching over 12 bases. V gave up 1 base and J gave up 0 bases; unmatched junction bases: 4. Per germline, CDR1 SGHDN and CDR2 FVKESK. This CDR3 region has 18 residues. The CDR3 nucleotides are TGTGCCAGCAGCCAAGGGGACAGGGGGCTTGTTAGCAATCAGCCCCAGCATTTT. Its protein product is CASSQGDRGLVSNQPQHF.

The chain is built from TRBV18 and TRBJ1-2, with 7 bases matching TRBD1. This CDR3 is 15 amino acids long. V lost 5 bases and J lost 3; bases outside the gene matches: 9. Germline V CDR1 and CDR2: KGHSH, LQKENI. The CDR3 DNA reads TGTGCCAGCTCAGTTCTCGGGACAGATGACTATGGCTACACCTTC. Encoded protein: CASSVLGTDDYGYTF.

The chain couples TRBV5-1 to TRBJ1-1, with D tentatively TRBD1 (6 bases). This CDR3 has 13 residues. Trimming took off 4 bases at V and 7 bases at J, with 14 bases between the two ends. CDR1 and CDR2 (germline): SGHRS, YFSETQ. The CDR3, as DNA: TGCGCCAGCAGCGGCGGACAGCCACTTGAAGCTTTCTTT. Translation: CASSGGQPLEAFF.

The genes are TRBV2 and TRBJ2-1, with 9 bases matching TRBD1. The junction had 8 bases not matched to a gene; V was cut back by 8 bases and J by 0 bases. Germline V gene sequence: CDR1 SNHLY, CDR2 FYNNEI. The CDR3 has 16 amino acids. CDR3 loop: CASDLLGQGSYNEQFF. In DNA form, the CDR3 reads TGTGCCAGCGATCTTCTGGGACAGGGCTCCTACAATGAGCAGTTCTTC.

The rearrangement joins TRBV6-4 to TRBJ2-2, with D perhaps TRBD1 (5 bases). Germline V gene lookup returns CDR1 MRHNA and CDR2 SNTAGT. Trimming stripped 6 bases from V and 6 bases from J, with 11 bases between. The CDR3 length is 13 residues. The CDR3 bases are TGTGCCAGCAGGGTACAGGACCCCGGGGAGCTGTTTTTT. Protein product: CASRVQDPGELFF.

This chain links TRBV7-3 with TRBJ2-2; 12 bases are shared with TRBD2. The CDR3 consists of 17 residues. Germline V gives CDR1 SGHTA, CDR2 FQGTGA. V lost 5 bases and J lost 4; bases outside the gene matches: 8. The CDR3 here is CASSASSGRVRTGELFF. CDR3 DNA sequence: TGTGCCAGCAGCGCCTCTAGCGGGAGGGTTCGCACCGGGGAGCTGTTTTTT.

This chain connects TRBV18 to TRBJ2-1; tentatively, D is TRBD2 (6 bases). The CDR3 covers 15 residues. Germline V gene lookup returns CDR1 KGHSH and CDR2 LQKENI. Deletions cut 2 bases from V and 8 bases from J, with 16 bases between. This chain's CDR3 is CASSPSTSLLDEQFF. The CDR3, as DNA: TGTGCCAGCTCACCATCGACTAGTCTTTTGGATGAGCAGTTCTTC.

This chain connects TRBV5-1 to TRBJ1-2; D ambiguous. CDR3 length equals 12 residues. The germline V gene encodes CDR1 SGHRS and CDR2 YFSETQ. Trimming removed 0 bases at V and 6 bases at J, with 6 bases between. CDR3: CASSLDRDGYTF. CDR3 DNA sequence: TGCGCCAGCAGCTTGGATCGTGATGGCTACACCTTC. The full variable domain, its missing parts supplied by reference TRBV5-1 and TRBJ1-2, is KAGVTQTPRYLIKTRGQQVTLSCSPISGHRSVSWYQQTPGQGLQFLFEYFSETQRNKGNFPGRFSGRQFSNSRSEMNVSTLELGDSALYLCASSLDRDGYTFGSGTRLTVV.

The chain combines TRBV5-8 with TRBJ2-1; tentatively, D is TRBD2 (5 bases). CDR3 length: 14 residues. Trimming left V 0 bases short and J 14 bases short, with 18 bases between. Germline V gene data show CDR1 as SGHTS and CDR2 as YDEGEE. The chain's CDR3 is CASSLGNQDFHEFF. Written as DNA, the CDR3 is TGTGCCAGCAGCTTGGGTAACCAGGACTTCCATGAGTTCTTC.

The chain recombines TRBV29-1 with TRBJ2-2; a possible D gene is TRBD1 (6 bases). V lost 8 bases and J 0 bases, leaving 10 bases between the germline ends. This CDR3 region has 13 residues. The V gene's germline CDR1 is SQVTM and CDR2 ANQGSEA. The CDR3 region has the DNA TGCAGCCACAGGGCTGCGAACACCGGGGAGCTGTTTTTT. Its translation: CSHRAANTGELFF.

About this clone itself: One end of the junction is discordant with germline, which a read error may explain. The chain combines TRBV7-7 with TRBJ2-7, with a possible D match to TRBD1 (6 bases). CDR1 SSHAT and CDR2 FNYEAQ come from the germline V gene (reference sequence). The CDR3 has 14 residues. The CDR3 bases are TGTGCTAGCAGCCGGGGACACGGGTCCTACGAGCAGTACTTC. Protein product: CASSRGHGSYEQYF.

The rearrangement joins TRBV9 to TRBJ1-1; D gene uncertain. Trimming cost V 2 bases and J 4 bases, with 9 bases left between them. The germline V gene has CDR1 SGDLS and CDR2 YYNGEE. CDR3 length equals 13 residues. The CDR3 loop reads CASSVTAGTEAFF. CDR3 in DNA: TGTGCCAGCAGCGTGACCGCGGGCACTGAAGCTTTCTTT. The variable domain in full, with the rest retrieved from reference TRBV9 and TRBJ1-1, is DSGVTQTPKHLITATGQRVTLRCSPRSGDLSVYWYQQSLDQGLQFLIQYYNGEERAKGNILERFSAQQFPDLHSELNLSSLELGDSALYFCASSVTAGTEAFFGQGTRLTVV.

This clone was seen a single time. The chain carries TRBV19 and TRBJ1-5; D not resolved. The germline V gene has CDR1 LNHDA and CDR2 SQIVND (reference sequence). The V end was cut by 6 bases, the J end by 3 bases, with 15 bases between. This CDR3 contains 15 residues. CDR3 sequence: CASSIPGGPNQPQHF. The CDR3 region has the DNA TGTGCCAGTAGCATTCCGGGAGGTCCCAATCAGCCCCAGCATTTT.

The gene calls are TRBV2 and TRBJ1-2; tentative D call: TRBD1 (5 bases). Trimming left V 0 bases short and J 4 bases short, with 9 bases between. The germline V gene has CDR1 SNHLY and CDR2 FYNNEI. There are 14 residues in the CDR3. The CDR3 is CASSEASTVYGYTF. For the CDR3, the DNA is TGTGCCAGCAGTGAAGCTTCGACAGTCTATGGCTACACCTTC.

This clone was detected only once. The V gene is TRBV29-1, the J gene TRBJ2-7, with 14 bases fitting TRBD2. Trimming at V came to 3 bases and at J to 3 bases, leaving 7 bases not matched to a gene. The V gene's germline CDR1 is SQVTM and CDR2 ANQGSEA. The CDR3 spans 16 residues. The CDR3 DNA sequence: TGCAGCGTTGAGCTGGGGACTAGCGGGAGAAACTACGAGCAGTACTTC. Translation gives CSVELGTSGRNYEQYF.

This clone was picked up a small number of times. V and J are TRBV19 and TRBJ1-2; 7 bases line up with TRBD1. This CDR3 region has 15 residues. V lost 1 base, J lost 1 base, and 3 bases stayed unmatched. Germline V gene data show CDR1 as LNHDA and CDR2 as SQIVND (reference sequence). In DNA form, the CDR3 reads TGTGCCAGTAGTATAGGACAGGGCCTTAACTATGGCTACACCTTC. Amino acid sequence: CASSIGQGLNYGYTF.

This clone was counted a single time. The CDR3 sequence is CASSITRLSYNEQFF. The CDR3 DNA sequence: TGTGCCAGTAGTATTACGCGCCTCTCCTACAATGAGCAGTTCTTC. The chain is built from TRBV19 and TRBJ2-1; D not resolved. The CDR3 totals 15 residues. V lost 3 bases to trimming and J lost 0 bases, with 9 bases between them. CDR1 LNHDA and CDR2 SQIVND come from the germline V gene (reference sequence).

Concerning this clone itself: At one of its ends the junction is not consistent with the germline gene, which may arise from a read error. CDR3 sequence (DNA): TGCGCCAGCAGGAGGGTGGGACAGGACTCCTATTACACAGATATGCAGTATTTT. Translating it yields CASRRVGQDSYYTDMQYF. The chain carries TRBV10-2 and TRBJ2-3; 8 bases are a match to TRBD1. The CDR3 is 18 residues long. Looked up from germline, CDR1 is WSHSY and CDR2 is SAAADI.

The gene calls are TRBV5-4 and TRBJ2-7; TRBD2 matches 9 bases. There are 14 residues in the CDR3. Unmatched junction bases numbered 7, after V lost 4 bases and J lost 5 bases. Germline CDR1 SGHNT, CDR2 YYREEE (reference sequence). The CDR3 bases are TGTGCCAGCAGCGATTGGACTAGCGCCCACGAGCAGTACTTC. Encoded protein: CASSDWTSAHEQYF.

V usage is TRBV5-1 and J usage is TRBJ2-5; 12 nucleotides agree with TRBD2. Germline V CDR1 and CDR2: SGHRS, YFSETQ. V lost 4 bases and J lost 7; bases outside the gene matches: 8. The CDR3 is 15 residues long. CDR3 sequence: CASSRTSGTEGTQYF. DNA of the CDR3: TGCGCCAGCAGCCGGACTAGCGGGACCGAGGGGACCCAGTACTTC.

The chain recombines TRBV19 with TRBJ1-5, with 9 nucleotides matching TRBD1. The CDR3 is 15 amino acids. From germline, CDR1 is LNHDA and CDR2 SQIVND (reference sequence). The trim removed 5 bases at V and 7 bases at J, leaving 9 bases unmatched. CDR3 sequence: CASSSGTGRGQPQHF. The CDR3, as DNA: TGTGCCAGTAGTTCCGGGACAGGGAGGGGACAGCCCCAGCATTTT. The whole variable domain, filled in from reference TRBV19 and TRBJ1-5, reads DGGITQSPKYLFRKEGQNVTLSCEQNLNHDAMYWYRQDPGQGLRLIYYSQIVNDFQKGDIAEGYSVSREKKESFPLTVTSAQKNPTAFYLCASSSGTGRGQPQHFGDGTRLSIL.

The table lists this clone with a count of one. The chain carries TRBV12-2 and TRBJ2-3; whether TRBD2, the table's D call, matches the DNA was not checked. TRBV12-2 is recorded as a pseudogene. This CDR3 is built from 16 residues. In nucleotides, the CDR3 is TGTGCAAGTCGCTTAGAAGCGGGAGGGTACACAGATACGCAGTATTTT. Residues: CASRLEAGGYTDTQYF.